The 14 T cell receptor beta chains presented below share a single source sample, sequenced in a study of T cell repertoires in cytomegalovirus infection. TCRdb passed the reads through MiXCR, listing each CDR3 protein once. The data hold around 280,000 distinct CDR3 sequences, with approximately 14% observed a single time. The sample comprised PBMCs. Receptors originate from a human donor in good health (CMV status not recorded). Some clones in this sample may be carry-over from other donors' samples.

The chain carries TRBV6-5 and TRBJ1-6; D ambiguous. In germline, CDR1 is MNHEY, CDR2 SVGAGI. This CDR3 is built from 13 residues. Between the trimmed V and J ends, which lost 4 bases and 7 bases, there was a span of 8 bases. CDR3 in amino acids: CASSLPGNSPLHF. CDR3 nucleotides: TGTGCCAGCAGTTTGCCGGGGAATTCACCCCTCCACTTT.

J is TRBJ2-1 and V is TRBV7-9; TRBD2 might be the D (6 bases). The germline V and J ends were trimmed by 0 bases and 9 bases, with 15 bases remaining between them. CDR3 length: 15 residues. CDR1 is SEHNR and CDR2 is FQNEAQ in the germline V gene (reference sequence). The CDR3 sequence: CASSLAAGSGVEQFF. The CDR3 coding sequence is TGTGCCAGCAGCTTAGCGGCGGGGAGTGGGGTTGAGCAGTTCTTC.

Ten or more counts support this clonotype. The V and J genes are TRBV6-2 or TRBV6-3 and TRBJ1-2; no reliable D call. From germline, CDR1 is MNHEY and CDR2 SVGEGT. The CDR3 runs 13 residues. With 2 bases removed from V and 2 bases from J, the gap between germline ends came to 6 bases. CDR3 nucleotides: TGTGCCAGCAGTTACGGCAGGAACTATGGCTACACCTTC. This sequence encodes CASSYGRNYGYTF.

This chain joins TRBV20-1 and TRBJ2-4; maybe TRBD2 (6 bases). V lost 5 bases to trimming and J lost 1 base, with 9 bases between them. This CDR3 region has 13 residues. Germline CDR1 is DFQATT and CDR2 is SNEGSKA (reference sequence). The CDR3 DNA follows: TGCAGTGCTCCCAGCGGGGCCAAAAACATTCAGTACTTC. Translating it yields CSAPSGAKNIQYF.

This clonotype was counted ten times or more. The chain uses TRBV25-1 and TRBJ1-1, with TRBD1 matching 7 bases. The V gene end was trimmed by 3 bases and the J gene end by 1 base; junction bases not matched to a gene: 8. Germline CDR1 MGHDK, CDR2 SYGVNS. This CDR3 contains 16 residues. For the CDR3, the DNA is TGTGCCAGCAGTGAGTGGACAGGCGGGGCGAACACTGAAGCTTTCTTT. As protein: CASSEWTGGANTEAFF. Full variable domain (outside the CDR3, taken from reference TRBV25-1 and TRBJ1-1): EADIYQTPRYLVIGTGKKITLECSQTMGHDKMYWYQQDPGMELHLIHYSYGVNSTEKGDLSSESTVSRIRTEHFPLTLESARPSHTSQYLCASSEWTGGANTEAFFGQGTRLTVV.

This chain links TRBV29-1 with TRBJ2-2, with D uncertain. This CDR3 is 12 amino acids long. Germline V gene lookup returns CDR1 SQVTM and CDR2 ANQGSEA. Trimming pared 4 bases from V and 6 bases from J, leaving 9 bases between. The CDR3 is CSVVSDPGELFF. DNA for the CDR3: TGCAGCGTTGTATCAGATCCCGGGGAGCTGTTTTTT.

The sample holds many counts of this clonotype. The chain employs TRBV20-1 and TRBJ2-2, with D unclear. V was shortened by 1 base and J by 3 bases, with 12 bases between the two germline ends. The CDR3 loop spans 15 amino acids. From germline, CDR1 is DFQATT and CDR2 SNEGSKA (reference sequence). For the CDR3, the DNA is TGCAGTGCTAGAGCACAAGGGTTGGACACCGGGGAGCTGTTTTTT. It yields the protein CSARAQGLDTGELFF.

This clonotype was detected ten times or more. The chain recombines TRBV7-3 with TRBJ2-3, with TRBD2 matching over 8 bases. Germline lookup yields CDR1 SGHTA and CDR2 FQGTGA. Trimming took 2 bases from V and 2 from J; bases not matched to a gene: 3. The CDR3 extends over 15 amino acids. The CDR3 DNA reads as TGTGCCAGCAGCTTATCGGGGGGGAACACAGATACGCAGTATTTT. It translates to CASSLSGGNTDTQYF.

This clonotype was counted between two and nine times. The chain uses TRBV12-3 or TRBV12-4 and TRBJ2-5; 8 bases line up with TRBD1. The CDR3 extends over 19 amino acids. V gave up 5 bases and J gave up 0 bases; unmatched junction bases: 17. CDR3 nucleotides: TGTGCCAGCAGTACAGTCGGGACAGGACTTAACGGGTACCAAGAGACCCAGTACTTC. This encodes CASSTVGTGLNGYQETQYF.

Ten or more counts support this clonotype. The chain links TRBV7-2 to TRBJ2-2; 8 bases are a match to TRBD1. Germline loops: CDR1 SGHTA, CDR2 FQGNSA. The junction had 8 bases not matched to a gene; V was cut back by 4 bases and J by 7 bases. The CDR3 is 15 residues long. The CDR3: CASSSRQGRSGELFF. The CDR3 DNA is TGTGCCAGCAGCTCCCGACAGGGGAGGAGCGGGGAGCTGTTTTTT.

This clonotype came up many times. J is TRBJ2-7 and V is TRBV28; 7 nucleotides line up with TRBD1. The J segment lost 2 bases and the V segment lost 3 bases, leaving 4 bases of the junction unmatched. Germline V gene lookup returns CDR1 MDHEN and CDR2 SYDVKM. The CDR3 runs to 14 residues. This CDR3 is CASSFRQGAYEQYF. Written as DNA, the CDR3 is TGTGCCAGCAGTTTCCGACAGGGAGCCTACGAGCAGTACTTC.

This clonotype occurred many times. The rearrangement uses TRBV4-1 and TRBJ1-1, with 7 positions matching TRBD1. The length of the CDR3 is 16 residues. The junction had 8 bases not matched to a gene; V was cut back by 0 bases and J by 4 bases. The germline gives CDR1 MGHRA, CDR2 YSYEKL. The CDR3 nucleotides read TGCGCCAGCAGCCAAGATGCAGGGGGGCGCATCACTGAAGCTTTCTTT. Protein sequence: CASSQDAGGRITEAFF.

In this sample, this clonotype turned up a few times. The chain links TRBV20-1 to TRBJ2-2; 7 bases map to TRBD2. Germline V gene data show CDR1 as DFQATT and CDR2 as SNEGSKA (reference sequence). J was trimmed by 9 bases and V by 5 bases; bases with no gene match: 18. The CDR3 is 16 residues long. The CDR3 protein is CSASLRSGEGIWELFF. The DNA for the CDR3 is TGCAGTGCTTCCCTAAGATCGGGGGAGGGCATCTGGGAGCTGTTTTTT.

This clonotype was counted once. It may be a read error: a sequence one base away is much more abundant. The chain has TRBV11-2 and TRBJ2-1, with D uncertain. The CDR3 sequence is 11 residues long. Trimming left V 2 bases short and J 7 bases short, with 3 bases between. Germline V gene sequence: CDR1 SGHAT, CDR2 FQNNGV. The CDR3 spells CASSLQNEQFF. CDR3 nucleotides: TGTGCCAGCAGCTTACAAAATGAGCAGTTCTTC.